This TCR beta chain stems from a study of CD8 T cells in ankylosing spondylitis. Study-wide results and caveats: Reportedly, significant enrichment of disease-linked clones occurred in matched ankylosing spondylitis synovial fluid. A motif in TCR beta, a set of roughly 8 highly homologous variants, appeared characteristic of ankylosing spondylitis blood.

Quantitative 5'-RACE with molecular barcodes produced the TCR beta libraries. TCRdb reanalysed the 5' RACE reads using MiXCR and keeps one entry per CDR3 protein. The repertoire holds about 170,000 distinct CDR3 sequences, with about a sixth as singletons. V was trimmed by 1 base and J by 2 bases, leaving 10 bases between them. Germline lookup yields CDR1 SEHNR and CDR2 FQNEAQ (reference sequence). The CDR3 spans 15 residues. This clonotype was counted at least ten times. Its specificity is unknown. J is TRBJ2-3 and V is TRBV7-9; tentative D call: TRBD2 (6 bases). Sequenced: blood, either unsorted or a sorted T cell fraction (not recorded which). The clonotype was recovered from a male donor with ankylosing spondylitis or in good health (not recorded which). In DNA form, the CDR3 reads TGTGCCAGCAGCTTAGACAGGACTACCACAGATACGCAGTATTTT. It encodes CASSLDRTTTDTQYF.